One sample yielded the 27 T cell receptor beta chains listed below, sequenced in a study of blood T cell repertoires in COVID-19. The method was immunoSEQ multiplex PCR; TCRdb's version includes in-frame clones alone and lacks a portion of them. Of approximately 100,000 clones listed, about nine tenths are singletons. The sample consisted of peripheral blood. The receptors derive from a man in his sixties with acute or convalescent COVID-19.

The genes are TRBV9 and TRBJ1-1; weak D call: TRBD1 (5 bases). The germline V and J ends were trimmed by 0 bases and 0 bases, with 9 bases remaining between them. Germline V CDR1 and CDR2: SGDLS, YYNGEE. The CDR3 totals 15 residues. CDR3: CASSVVGAVNTEAFF. The CDR3 coding sequence is TGTGCCAGCAGCGTAGTAGGGGCGGTGAACACTGAAGCTTTCTTT.

The table lists this clone with a few counts. V gene TRBV2 combines with J gene TRBJ1-1; 8 bases fit TRBD1. Germline V gene sequence: CDR1 SNHLY, CDR2 FYNNEI. CDR3 length equals 13 residues. Germline trimming cut 7 bases from V and 5 bases from J; bases unmatched to any gene: 6. CDR3 region: CASNQGALTEAFF. The CDR3 DNA follows: TGTGCCAGCAACCAGGGGGCGCTGACTGAAGCTTTCTTT.

V usage is TRBV9 and J usage is TRBJ2-3, with 9 bases fitting TRBD2. CDR1 and CDR2 from the germline V gene are SGDLS and YYNGEE. The CDR3 spans 16 residues. Trimming at V came to 4 bases and at J to 4 bases, leaving 10 bases not matched to a gene. The CDR3 bases are TGTGCCAGCAGCCCCCCGAGGCGGGAGGGCCCAGATACGCAGTATTTT. As protein: CASSPPRREGPDTQYF.

This chain joins TRBV18 and TRBJ2-5; D might be TRBD1 (7 bases). Germline V gene data show CDR1 as KGHSH and CDR2 as LQKENI. The V end lost 3 bases, the J end lost 5 bases, and 19 bases lay between the germline ends. This CDR3 has 16 amino acids. The CDR3: CASSPLYRGGFETQYF. CDR3 nucleotides: TGTGCCAGCTCACCGCTGTACAGGGGAGGATTCGAGACCCAGTACTTC. Full variable domain (outside the CDR3, taken from reference TRBV18 and TRBJ2-5): NAGVMQNPRHLVRRRGQEARLRCSPMKGHSHVYWYRQLPEEGLKFMVYLQKENIIDESGMPKERFSAEFPKEGPSILRIQQVVRGDSAAYFCASSPLYRGGFETQYFGPGTRLLVL.

The chain recombines TRBV28 with TRBJ2-1; 7 nucleotides match TRBD2. The length of the CDR3 is 15 residues. With 6 bases clipped from V and 3 bases from J, the junction kept 8 bases outside the gene matches. Germline values: CDR1 MDHEN, CDR2 SYDVKM. The CDR3 region is CASSRRESYYNEQFF. CDR3 in DNA: TGTGCCAGCAGCAGGCGGGAGAGTTACTACAATGAGCAGTTCTTC.

The V gene is TRBV12-3 or TRBV12-4, the J gene TRBJ2-1; maybe TRBD2 (6 bases). Trimming pared 5 bases from V and 10 bases from J, leaving 9 bases between. This CDR3 spans 11 amino acids. In DNA form, the CDR3 reads TGTGCCAGCAGTCCCGGAGGGGAGCAGTTCTTC. This codes for CASSPGGEQFF.

The chain links TRBV2 to TRBJ1-5; perhaps TRBD1 as D (6 bases). In germline, CDR1 is SNHLY, CDR2 FYNNEI. The V end was cut by 4 bases, the J end by 3 bases, with 13 bases between. The CDR3 sequence is 15 residues long. The CDR3 region has the DNA TGTGCCAGCAGTGTGACGGCAGGGGACAATCAGCCCCAGCATTTT. It codes for CASSVTAGDNQPQHF.

The chain employs TRBV28 and TRBJ1-2; 9 nucleotides line up with TRBD1. CDR3 length: 14 residues. The V and J ends lost 5 bases and 8 bases, in that order; junction bases with no gene match: 9. The germline gives CDR1 MDHEN, CDR2 SYDVKM. Written as DNA, the CDR3 is TGTGCCAGCAGTGGGGTACAGGGGGCCATGGGCTACACCTTC. It is translated as CASSGVQGAMGYTF.

The CDR3 is CSASRTVGSYEQYF. In nucleotides, the CDR3 is TGCAGTGCTAGTAGGACAGTGGGGTCCTACGAGCAGTACTTC. This sequence joins TRBV20-1 and TRBJ2-7, with D possibly being TRBD1 (6 bases). In germline, CDR1 is DFQATT, CDR2 SNEGSKA (reference sequence). CDR3 size: 14 residues. The germline V and J ends were trimmed by 3 bases and 1 base, with 13 bases remaining between them.

The DNA of the CDR3 is TGTGCCAGTAGGGATAAACCGGGACTGTTAGAAGAGACCCAGTACTTC. It is translated as CASRDKPGLLEETQYF. The genes are TRBV19 and TRBJ2-5; D is perhaps TRBD2 (6 bases). CDR1 is LNHDA and CDR2 is SQIVND in the germline V gene (reference sequence). V dropped 6 bases and J dropped 3 bases, with 20 bases sitting between them. The CDR3 spans 16 residues.

The V gene is TRBV30, the J gene TRBJ2-6; a weak D match, TRBD2 (6 bases). Germline V gives CDR1 GTSNPN, CDR2 SVGIG (reference sequence). V lost 2 bases, J lost 3 bases, and 14 bases lay in between. This CDR3 comprises 16 residues. This chain's CDR3 is CAWSRGLAGGANVLTF. The CDR3 DNA reads TGTGCCTGGAGTAGGGGACTGGCTGGTGGGGCCAACGTCCTGACTTTC.

This clone was observed a single time. The chain has TRBV19 and TRBJ1-5, with D unresolved. CDR3 length: 13 residues. In germline, CDR1 is LNHDA, CDR2 SQIVND (reference sequence). V was clipped by 5 bases and J by 5 bases, with 10 bases between them. The CDR3 DNA is TGTGCCAGTAGTCGGGGTCCCTATCAGCCCCAGCATTTT. It encodes CASSRGPYQPQHF.

The chain joins TRBV5-1 to TRBJ1-5, with D possibly being TRBD1 (5 bases). Germline-derived CDR1 and CDR2 are SGHRS and YFSETQ. Trimming removed 0 bases at V and 1 base at J, with 8 bases between. The CDR3 spans 15 residues. In DNA, the CDR3 is TGCGCCAGCAGCTTGGTGGGGGGAAGCAATCAGCCCCAGCATTTT. Protein product: CASSLVGGSNQPQHF.

The CDR3 here is CASSHNTDTQYF. The CDR3, as DNA: TGTGCCAGCAGCCACAACACAGATACGCAGTATTTT. The chain joins TRBV14 to TRBJ2-3; no definite D call. V was clipped by 3 bases and J by 2 bases, with 3 bases between them. The CDR3 totals 12 residues. The V gene's germline CDR1 is SGHDN and CDR2 FVKESK.

The chain is built from TRBV10-3 and TRBJ2-2, with 7 nucleotides matching TRBD2. CDR3 size: 13 residues. In germline, CDR1 is ENHRY, CDR2 SYGVKD. The trim removed 6 bases at V and 8 bases at J, leaving 6 bases unmatched. CDR3 sequence reads: CAIRQRDPGELFF. The CDR3 region has the DNA TGTGCCATCAGGCAGCGGGACCCGGGGGAGCTGTTTTTT.

The rearrangement uses TRBV19 and TRBJ2-1, with 7 bases lining up with TRBD1. This CDR3 comprises 14 residues. The junction had 7 bases not matched to a gene; V was cut back by 6 bases and J by 5 bases. Germline V gene lookup returns CDR1 LNHDA and CDR2 SQIVND (reference sequence). The CDR3 DNA follows: TGTGCCAGTAGGAAAAGGGACAGAAACAATGAGCAGTTCTTC. This sequence encodes CASRKRDRNNEQFF.

V and J are TRBV5-1 and TRBJ2-7; no definite D call. CDR3 size: 15 residues. Germline V CDR1 and CDR2: SGHRS, YFSETQ. Trimming removed 0 bases at V and 4 bases at J, with 14 bases between. CDR3 protein: CASSLAIGQTYEQYF. The CDR3 region has the DNA TGCGCCAGCAGCTTGGCCATTGGGCAGACGTACGAGCAGTACTTC.

The gene calls are TRBV2 and TRBJ2-2; D is uncertain. The CDR3 runs 15 residues. From germline, CDR1 is SNHLY and CDR2 FYNNEI. The V end was cut by 2 bases, the J end by 2 bases, with 9 bases between. CDR3 DNA sequence: TGTGCCAGCAGTGAATGGGCCGCTAACACCGGGGAGCTGTTTTTT. It specifies CASSEWAANTGELFF.

This sequence joins TRBV5-1 and TRBJ1-1; D is undetermined. Looked up from germline, CDR1 is SGHRS and CDR2 is YFSETQ. The V gene lost 2 bases and the J gene lost 1 base, with 9 bases spanning the gap. CDR3 length equals 14 residues. The CDR3 sequence is CASSLNSQNTEAFF. DNA for the CDR3: TGCGCCAGCAGCTTAAACTCCCAGAACACTGAAGCTTTCTTT. Full variable domain (remainder filled in from reference TRBV5-1 and TRBJ1-1): KAGVTQTPRYLIKTRGQQVTLSCSPISGHRSVSWYQQTPGQGLQFLFEYFSETQRNKGNFPGRFSGRQFSNSRSEMNVSTLELGDSALYLCASSLNSQNTEAFFGQGTRLTVV.

This chain links TRBV28 with TRBJ1-3, with 10 positions matching TRBD1. The V gene's germline CDR1 is MDHEN and CDR2 SYDVKM. After removal of 2 bases from V and 1 base from J, the junction contained 2 bases not matched to a gene. CDR3 size: 16 residues. This CDR3 is CASSLVDRGSGNTIYF. The CDR3 DNA is TGTGCCAGCAGTTTAGTGGACAGGGGGTCTGGAAACACCATATATTTT.

The chain couples TRBV6-5 to TRBJ1-5; D remains unclear. Germline lookup yields CDR1 MNHEY and CDR2 SVGAGI. V gave up 6 bases and J gave up 6 bases, with 15 bases separating them. This CDR3 has 14 residues. The DNA for the CDR3 is TGTGCCAGCAGCGAGGGAGGAGGGCCTCAGCCCCAGCATTTT. This translates into CASSEGGGPQPQHF.

V usage is TRBV15 and J usage is TRBJ2-3; no clear D. This CDR3 has 13 residues. Germline V gives CDR1 LNHNV, CDR2 YYDKDF (reference sequence). The ends were cut back, 2 bases at V and 4 bases at J, with 7 bases in the middle. CDR3 protein: CATSRTNPDTQYF. The DNA for the CDR3 is TGTGCCACCAGCAGAACTAACCCAGATACGCAGTATTTT.

This clone was picked up a small number of times. This rearrangement joins TRBV27 to TRBJ1-3; no definite D call. In germline, CDR1 is MNHEY, CDR2 SMNVEV (reference sequence). The CDR3 length is 13 residues. Trimming took 3 bases from V and 0 from J, leaving 3 bases between them. The CDR3 sequence is CASSFLSGNTIYF. The CDR3 DNA reads as TGTGCCAGCAGTTTTCTCTCTGGAAACACCATATATTTT.

V is TRBV9 and J is TRBJ2-1; 7 bases line up with TRBD2. The CDR3 contains 15 residues. Per the germline V gene, CDR1 is SGDLS and CDR2 is YYNGEE. The J segment lost 10 bases and the V segment lost 4 bases, leaving 14 bases of the junction unmatched. This CDR3 reads CASSPIAGEEDEQFF. As DNA, the CDR3 is TGTGCCAGCAGCCCAATCGCGGGAGAAGAAGACGAGCAGTTCTTC.

V and J are TRBV6-6 and TRBJ2-1; 7 bases agree with TRBD2. Germline CDR1 reads MNHNY; CDR2 reads SVGAGI (reference sequence). This CDR3 has 16 residues. V dropped 5 bases and J dropped 4; count of bases not matched to a gene: 11. For the CDR3, the DNA is TGTGCCAGCAGTCCAGGAGCGGGATCTAGGTACAATGAGCAGTTCTTC. Translating it yields CASSPGAGSRYNEQFF.

This rearrangement joins TRBV12-3 or TRBV12-4 to TRBJ1-2, with D possibly TRBD1 on 6 matching bases. The length of the CDR3 is 12 residues. V was pared by 10 bases and J by 2 bases, with 11 bases between. The CDR3 loop is CAIRGGNYGYTF. The DNA of the CDR3 is TGTGCCATACGGGGGGGCAACTATGGCTACACCTTC.

CDR3 DNA: TGTGCCATCAGTGAATTCCGGGAAACCTACGAGCAGTACGTC. Translation gives CAISEFRETYEQYV. V and J are TRBV10-3 and TRBJ2-7; the D gene is possibly TRBD2 (5 bases). The V end was cut by 3 bases, the J end by 2 bases, with 11 bases between. Germline loops: CDR1 ENHRY, CDR2 SYGVKD. This CDR3 has 14 residues.